A selection of T cell receptor beta chains follows, all from one sample in a study of T cells in Graves' hyperthyroidism and ophthalmopathy. One entry per CDR3 protein results from TCRdb running MiXCR on the multiplex PCR reads. This table holds approximately 600,000 distinct CDR3 sequences, more than 20% found once. The sample taken for sequencing was blood. All receptors come from a man aged 25 to 45 with Graves' ophthalmopathy. CDR3s include the opening cysteine and the closing phenylalanine or tryptophan. A D gene is named only where the DNA matches it firmly. Not all rows give a size; the values are once, few, many and, for expanded clones, a class.

J,size,V,length,D,DNA,CDR3
TRBJ2-2,many,TRBV30,13,.,TGTGCCTGGAGCAAATGGACGACCGGGGAGCTGTTTTTT,CAWSKWTTGELFF
TRBJ2-7,.,TRBV18,15,TRBD2,TGTGCCAGCTCCCCCTCTAGCGGGACCGTGGACGAGCAGTACTTC,CASSPSSGTVDEQYF
TRBJ2-3,.,TRBV11-2,15,TRBD1,TGTGCCAGCAGCTTAGATGAGGGGCAGGGGGTTACGCAGTATTTT,CASSLDEGQGVTQYF
TRBJ2-5,.,TRBV28,13,TRBD2,TGTGCCAGCAGGGGGACTAGCGGGGAGACCCAGTACTTC,CASRGTSGETQYF
TRBJ2-3,many,TRBV12-3/TRBV12-4,16,TRBD2,TGTGCCAGCAGTTTACTGGCGGGAGCGGTCACAGATACGCAGTATTTT,CASSLLAGAVTDTQYF
TRBJ2-7,few,TRBV5-1,13,.,TGCGCCAGCAGCTTGCGGTTCGAGGGGGAGCAGTACTTC,CASSLRFEGEQYF
TRBJ2-7,many,TRBV11-2,15,.,TGTGCCAGCAGCCCCCTCAGCGGGCCTTTCTACGAGCAGTACTTC,CASSPLSGPFYEQYF
TRBJ2-3,.,TRBV4-3,13,.,TGCGCCAGCAGCTCGAGGAAGGCCGATACGCAGTATTTT,CASSSRKADTQYF
TRBJ1-5,many,TRBV12-3/TRBV12-4,14,.,TGTGCCAGCAGTCAATACAGGGGCAATCAGCCCCAGCATTTT,CASSQYRGNQPQHF
TRBJ1-4,many,TRBV12-3/TRBV12-4,15,.,TGTGCCAGCTGTCGAGGGGACGCAACTAATGAAAAACTGTTTTTT,CASCRGDATNEKLFF
TRBJ1-5,.,TRBV2,13,.,TGTGCCAGCCGTCCCCCGGGGTATCAGCCCCAGCATTTT,CASRPPGYQPQHF
TRBJ1-1,.,TRBV5-6,15,TRBD1,TGTGCCAGCAGAATGGACAGGGGGCCGAACACTGAAGCTTTCTTT,CASRMDRGPNTEAFF
TRBJ2-3,few,TRBV7-2,14,.,TGTGCCAGCAGCTTCCCGTGGAGTGGGGATACGCAGTATTTT,CASSFPWSGDTQYF
TRBJ2-3,.,TRBV28,16,TRBD2,TGTGCCAGCAGTCCGGTAGCGGGAGGGCCCTCAGATACGCAGTATTTT,CASSPVAGGPSDTQYF
TRBJ1-1,few,TRBV28,15,.,TGTGCCAGCAGTTCACCGGGATTGATGAACACTGAAGCTTTCTTT,CASSSPGLMNTEAFF
TRBJ1-2,many,TRBV5-1,13,.,TGCGCCAGCAGCCCTGCGGGAACCTATGGCTACACCTTC,CASSPAGTYGYTF
TRBJ2-5,few,TRBV25-1,13,.,TGTGCCAGTCTGGACGGGTACCAAGAGACCCAGTACTTC,CASLDGYQETQYF
TRBJ1-1,many,TRBV3-1,15,.,TGTGCCAGCAGCCAAGTCCCACAGGGGAACACTGAAGCTTTCTTT,CASSQVPQGNTEAFF
TRBJ1-5,few,TRBV6-2/TRBV6-3,16,.,TGTGCCAGCAGTCTCCCCCAGCAGTTCGTCAATCAGCCCCAGCATTTT,CASSLPQQFVNQPQHF
TRBJ2-7,.,TRBV7-2,16,TRBD2,TGTGCCAGCAGCCCCCTCGTGGGGCTAGCGGGGAACGAGCAGTACTTC,CASSPLVGLAGNEQYF
TRBJ2-1,.,TRBV10-3,17,TRBD2,TGTGCCATCAGTGATCCAACTAGCGGGAGGAGTGGGGGTGAGCAGTTCTTC,CAISDPTSGRSGGEQFF
TRBJ1-1,many,TRBV28,14,.,TGTGCCAGCAGTTTGAGTCAGCATAATACTGAAGCTTTCTTT,CASSLSQHNTEAFF
TRBJ2-4,few,TRBV11-2,18,.,TGTGCCAGCAGCTTACAAGGATTCTCAGGGGCGGCCAAAAACATTCAGTACTTC,CASSLQGFSGAAKNIQYF
TRBJ2-3,many,TRBV11-2,14,.,TGTGCCAGCAGCTTAATGGTGCGAACAGATACGCAGTATTTT,CASSLMVRTDTQYF
TRBJ2-5,many,TRBV12-3/TRBV12-4,13,.,TGTGCCAGCAGTTTATCCCCGGAAGAGACCCAGTACTTC,CASSLSPEETQYF
TRBJ2-1,few,TRBV12-5,15,.,TGTGCTAGTGGTTTGTCCAGAGACCCCTACAATGAGCAGTTCTTC,CASGLSRDPYNEQFF
TRBJ2-5,.,TRBV7-9,14,.,TGTGCCAGCAGCGGAATTTGGCTGGGGGAGACCCAGTACTTC,CASSGIWLGETQYF
TRBJ1-1,many,TRBV12-3/TRBV12-4,14,TRBD1,TGTGCCAGCAGCCCAGGGGGTAAGAACACTGAAGCTTTCTTT,CASSPGGKNTEAFF